This T cell receptor beta chain was recovered during a study of T cells in Graves' hyperthyroidism and ophthalmopathy. The wider study: Peripheral blood was drawn at first diagnosis, prior to all treatment.

Germline CDR1 and CDR2: MNHEY and SVGEGT. This CDR3 is built from 16 residues. Deletions cut 5 bases from V and 9 bases from J, with 23 bases between. This clonotype has just a few counts. No antigen is known for it. Findings of the study overall: Ophthalmopathy cases were set apart from stable hyperthyroidism by a 13 V-J model.

TCR beta CDR3 regions were amplified from RNA. RT-PCR in the first round (using the HTBI primer set) targeted the TCR CDR3. Each CDR3 protein is one row after TCRdb ran MiXCR on the multiplex PCR reads. Of roughly 560,000 distinct CDR3 sequences in the sample, roughly 14% were seen once. Individuals with ophthalmopathy presented a Clinical Activity Score of at least 3, a NOSPECS grade of at least 4 and a duration under 3 months. The authors took PBMCs from 7.5 to 10 ml fresh peripheral blood. The sample consisted of blood. The receptor was isolated from a woman in her thirties or forties with Graves' ophthalmopathy. This chain connects TRBV6-2 or TRBV6-3 to TRBJ2-4; D possibly corresponds to TRBD2 (6 bases). The CDR3 region has the DNA TGTGCCAGCAGTCACGCGGGGAGTGAGCGCCTACGCATTCAGTACTTC. It is translated as CASSHAGSERLRIQYF.